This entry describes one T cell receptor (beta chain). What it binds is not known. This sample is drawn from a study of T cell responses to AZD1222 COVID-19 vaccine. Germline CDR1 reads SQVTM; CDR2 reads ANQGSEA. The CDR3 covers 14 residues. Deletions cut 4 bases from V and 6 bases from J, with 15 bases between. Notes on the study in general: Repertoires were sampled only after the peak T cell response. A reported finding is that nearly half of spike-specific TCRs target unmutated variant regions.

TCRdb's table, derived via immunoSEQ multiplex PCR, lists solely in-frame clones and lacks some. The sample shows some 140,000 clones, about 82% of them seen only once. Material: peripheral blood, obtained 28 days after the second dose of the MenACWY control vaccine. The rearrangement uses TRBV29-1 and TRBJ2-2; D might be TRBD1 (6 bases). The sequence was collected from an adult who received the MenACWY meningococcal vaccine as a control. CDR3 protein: CSVGDIFGAGELFF. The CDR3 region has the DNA TGCAGCGTTGGGGACATCTTTGGTGCCGGGGAGCTGTTTTTT.